These T cell receptor beta chains were read from a single sample in a study of blood T cells in healthy people across ages. TCRdb passed the 5' RACE reads through MiXCR, listing each CDR3 protein once. The sample yields 1 million or so distinct CDR3 sequences, 40% to 45% seen once. The source material was blood. Receptors originate from a woman in her sixties in good health. The CDR3 runs from the conserved cysteine through the conserved F or W. D genes are given only for firm matches. Clone size is not always given. Where it is, it says once, few, many or a class for expanded clones.

>.|TRBV27|.|TRBJ2-3
CASSSAGTDTQYF
TGTGCCAGCAGTTCCGCGGGCACAGATACGCAGTATTTT
>.|TRBV4-2|few|TRBJ2-1
CASSQGDNLSYNEQFF
TGTGCCAGCAGCCAAGGAGATAACCTATCCTACAATGAGCAGTTCTTC
>TRBD1|TRBV7-2|once|TRBJ1-2
CAGSQTGFQYGYTF
TGTGCCGGCAGCCAGACAGGGTTTCAATATGGCTACACCTTC
>TRBD2|TRBV12-3/TRBV12-4|.|TRBJ2-2
CASSLQRGYTGELFF
TGTGCCAGCAGTTTGCAGCGGGGATACACCGGGGAGCTGTTTTTT
>.|TRBV28|.|TRBJ1-5
CASSLNRPGNQPQHF
TGTGCCAGCAGTTTGAACAGGCCGGGCAATCAGCCCCAGCATTTT
>.|TRBV5-4|.|TRBJ2-3
CASSVSRNTDTQYF
TGTGCCAGCAGCGTTAGCAGGAACACAGATACGCAGTATTTT
>TRBD1|TRBV15|.|TRBJ2-1
CATSSFTGASINEQFF
TGTGCCACCAGCAGCTTCACAGGGGCTTCTATCAATGAGCAGTTCTTC
>TRBD1|TRBV3-1|.|TRBJ2-5
CASSPDRGPQETQYF
TGTGCCAGCAGCCCGGACAGGGGCCCCCAAGAGACCCAGTACTTC
>TRBD1|TRBV19|few|TRBJ2-1
CASSIYSGTVSYNEQFF
TGTGCCAGTAGTATCTATTCGGGGACAGTCTCCTACAATGAGCAGTTCTTC
>.|TRBV10-1|few|TRBJ2-5
CASSAVREETQYF
TGCGCCAGCAGTGCTGTAAGGGAAGAGACCCAGTACTTC
>.|TRBV10-3|.|TRBJ2-3
CAISYREYSADTQYF
TGTGCCATCAGCTACAGGGAGTATTCGGCAGATACGCAGTATTTT
>TRBD2|TRBV20-1|.|TRBJ2-5
CSARRAISGRDETQYF
TGCAGTGCTAGACGGGCCATTAGCGGGAGGGATGAGACCCAGTACTTC
>TRBD2|TRBV12-3/TRBV12-4|.|TRBJ2-1
CASSLAEVAEQFF
TGTGCCAGCAGTCTAGCGGAGGTGGCTGAGCAGTTCTTC
>.|TRBV6-5|.|TRBJ1-2
CASSYRGGGYGYTF
TGTGCCAGCAGTTACAGGGGGGGAGGCTATGGCTACACCTTC